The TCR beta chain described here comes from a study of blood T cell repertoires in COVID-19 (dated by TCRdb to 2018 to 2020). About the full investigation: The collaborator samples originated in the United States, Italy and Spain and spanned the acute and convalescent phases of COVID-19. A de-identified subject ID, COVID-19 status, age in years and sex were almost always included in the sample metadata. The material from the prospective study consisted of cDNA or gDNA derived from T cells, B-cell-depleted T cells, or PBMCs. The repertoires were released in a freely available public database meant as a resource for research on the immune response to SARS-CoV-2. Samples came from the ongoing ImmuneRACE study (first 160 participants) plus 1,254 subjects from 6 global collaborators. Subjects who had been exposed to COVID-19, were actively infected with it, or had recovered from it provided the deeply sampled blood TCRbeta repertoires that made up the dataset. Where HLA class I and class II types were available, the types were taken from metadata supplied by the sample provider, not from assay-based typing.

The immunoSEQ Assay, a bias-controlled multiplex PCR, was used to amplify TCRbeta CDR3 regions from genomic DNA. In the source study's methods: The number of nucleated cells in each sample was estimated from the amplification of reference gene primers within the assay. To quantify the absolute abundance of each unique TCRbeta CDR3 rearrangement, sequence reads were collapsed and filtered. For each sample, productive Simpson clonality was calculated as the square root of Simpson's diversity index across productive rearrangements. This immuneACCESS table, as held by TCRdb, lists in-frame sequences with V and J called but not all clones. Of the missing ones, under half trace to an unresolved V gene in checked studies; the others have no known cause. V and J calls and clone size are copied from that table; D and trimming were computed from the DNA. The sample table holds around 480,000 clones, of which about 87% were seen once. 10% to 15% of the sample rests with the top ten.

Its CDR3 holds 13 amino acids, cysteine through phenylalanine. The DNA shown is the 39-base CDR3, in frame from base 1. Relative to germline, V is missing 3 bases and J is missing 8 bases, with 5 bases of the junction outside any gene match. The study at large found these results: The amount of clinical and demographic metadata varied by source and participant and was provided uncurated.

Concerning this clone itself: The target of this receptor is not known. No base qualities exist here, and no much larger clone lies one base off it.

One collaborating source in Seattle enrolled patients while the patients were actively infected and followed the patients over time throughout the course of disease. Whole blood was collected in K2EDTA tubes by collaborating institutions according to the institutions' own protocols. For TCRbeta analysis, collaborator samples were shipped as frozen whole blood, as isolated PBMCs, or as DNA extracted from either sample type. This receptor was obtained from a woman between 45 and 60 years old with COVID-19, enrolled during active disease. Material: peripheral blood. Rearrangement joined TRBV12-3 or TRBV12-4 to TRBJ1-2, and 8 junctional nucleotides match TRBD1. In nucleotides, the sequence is TGTGCCAGCAGTTTGGGGACAGGAAACGGCTACACCTTC. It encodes CASSLGTGNGYTF.